The clone carrying this T cell receptor beta chain was seen only once. Its antigen is undetermined. One end of the junction varies from germline; a read error may be responsible. The method was immunoSEQ multiplex PCR; TCRdb's version includes in-frame clones alone and lacks a portion of them. The sample includes about 68,000 clones, roughly 84% of them seen just once. These data are taken from a study of a mutant IDH1 vaccine in newly diagnosed glioma. In the study overall: Treated patients, around 60% male and about 38% female, averaged approximately 40 years of age. Patients arrived already treated with radiotherapy, temozolomide, or both, most having had both.

Sample time point: week 35, safety follow-up. In every dose of vaccine, 300 ug of mutant IDH1 20-mer peptide was given alongside topical imiquimod. The CDR3 sequence is 13 residues long. Germline assignment: CDR1 MNHNS and CDR2 SASEGT. This sequence originates from a man between 18 and 29 years old with glioma. J is TRBJ1-2 and V is TRBV6-1; unclear D gene. The material was PBMCs, obtained from a glioma patient whose treatment included an IDH1 peptide vaccine. CDR3 sequence reads: CASSESANYGYTF. In DNA form, the CDR3 reads TGTGCCAGCAGTGAATCAGCTAATTATGGCTACACCTTC.